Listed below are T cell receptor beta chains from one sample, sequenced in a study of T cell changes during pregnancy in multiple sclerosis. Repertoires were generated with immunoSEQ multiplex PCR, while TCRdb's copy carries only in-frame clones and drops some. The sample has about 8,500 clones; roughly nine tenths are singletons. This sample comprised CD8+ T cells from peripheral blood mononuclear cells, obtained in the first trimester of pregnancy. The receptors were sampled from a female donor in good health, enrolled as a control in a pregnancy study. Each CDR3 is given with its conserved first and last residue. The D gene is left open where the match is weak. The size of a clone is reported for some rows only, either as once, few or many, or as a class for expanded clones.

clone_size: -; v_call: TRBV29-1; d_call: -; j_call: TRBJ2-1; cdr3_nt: TGCAGCGTTGAGGAGGGGCTCTACAATGAGCAGTTCTTC; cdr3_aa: CSVEEGLYNEQFF
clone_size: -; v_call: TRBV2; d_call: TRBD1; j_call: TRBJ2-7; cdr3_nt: TGTGCCAGCAGTAATACGGGACAGGGGAACTACGAGCAGTACTTC; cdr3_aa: CASSNTGQGNYEQYF
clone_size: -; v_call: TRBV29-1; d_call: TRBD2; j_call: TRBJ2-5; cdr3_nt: TGTAGCGTCCGTGGGGAGGGGACCCAGTACTTC; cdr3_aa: CSVRGEGTQYF
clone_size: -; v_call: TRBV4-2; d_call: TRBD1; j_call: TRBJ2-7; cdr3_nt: TGTGCCAGCAGCCAACACCAGGGGGATCTGTCCTACGAGCAGTACTTC; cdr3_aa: CASSQHQGDLSYEQYF
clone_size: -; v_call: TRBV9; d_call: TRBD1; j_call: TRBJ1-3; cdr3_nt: TGTGCCGGACAGGGGCCTGGAAACACCATATATTTT; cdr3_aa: CAGQGPGNTIYF
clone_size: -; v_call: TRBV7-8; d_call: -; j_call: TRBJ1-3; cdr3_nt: TGTGCCAGCAGCTTAGCGAGGGCAGTCTCTGGAAACACCATATATTTT; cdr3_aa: CASSLARAVSGNTIYF
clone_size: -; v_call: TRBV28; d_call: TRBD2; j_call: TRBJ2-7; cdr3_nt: TGTGCCAGCAGCCAGATTAGCGGGAGGGGGAGGTACGAGCAGTACTTC; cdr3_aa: CASSQISGRGRYEQYF
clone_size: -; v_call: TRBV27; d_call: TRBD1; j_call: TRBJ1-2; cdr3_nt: TGTGCCAGCAGTTTTGGAAGGGACAGGGCGACCTATGGCTACACCTTC; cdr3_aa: CASSFGRDRATYGYTF
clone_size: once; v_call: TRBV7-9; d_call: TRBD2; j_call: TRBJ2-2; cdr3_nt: TGTGCCAGCAGCGATGGACTAGCGGGAAGGGGCGGGGAGCTGTTTTTT; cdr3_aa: CASSDGLAGRGGELFF
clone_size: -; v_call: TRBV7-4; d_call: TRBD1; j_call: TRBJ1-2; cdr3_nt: TGTGCCAGCAGCTTATGGTACAGGGGTAGTGGCTACACCTTC; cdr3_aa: CASSLWYRGSGYTF
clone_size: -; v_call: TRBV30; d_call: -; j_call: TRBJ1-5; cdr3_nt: TGTGCCTGGAGTGTACAGTATAGCAATCAGCCCCAGCATTTT; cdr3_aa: CAWSVQYSNQPQHF
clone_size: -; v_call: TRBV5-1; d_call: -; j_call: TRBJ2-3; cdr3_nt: TGCGCCAGCAGCCCCTGGGGGGACGGGGATACGCAGTATTTT; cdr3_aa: CASSPWGDGDTQYF
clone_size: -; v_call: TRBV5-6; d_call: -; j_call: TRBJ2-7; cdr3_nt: TGTGCCAGCAGCTACCTTGGGAGTAACTTCCACGAGCAGTACTTC; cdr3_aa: CASSYLGSNFHEQYF
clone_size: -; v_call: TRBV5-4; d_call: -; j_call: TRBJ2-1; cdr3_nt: TGTGCCAGCAGCGCAGGGGTCATTCCCTTGGGGAATGAGCAGTTCTTC; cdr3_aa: CASSAGVIPLGNEQFF
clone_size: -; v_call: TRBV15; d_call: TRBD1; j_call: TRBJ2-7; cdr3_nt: TGTGCCACCAGCCAGGGACAGGGGGCCTACGAGCAGTACTTC; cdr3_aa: CATSQGQGAYEQYF
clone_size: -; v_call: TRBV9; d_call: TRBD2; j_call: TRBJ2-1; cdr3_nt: TGTGCCAGCAGCGTCGGCACTAGCGGGGAAAGAAATGAGCAGTTCTTC; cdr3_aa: CASSVGTSGERNEQFF
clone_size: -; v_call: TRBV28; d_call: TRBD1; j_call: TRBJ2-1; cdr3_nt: TGTGCCAGCAGTTTATACAGGGGTGAGCAGTTCTTC; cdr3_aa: CASSLYRGEQFF
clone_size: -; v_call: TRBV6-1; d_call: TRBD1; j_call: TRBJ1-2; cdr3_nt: TGTGCCAGCAGAGATGGACAGGGCTATGGCTACACCTTC; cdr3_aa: CASRDGQGYGYTF
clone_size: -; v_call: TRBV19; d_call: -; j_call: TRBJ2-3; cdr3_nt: TGTGCCAGTAGTAAAGGGGTAGTGAACACAGATACGCAGTATTTT; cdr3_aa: CASSKGVVNTDTQYF
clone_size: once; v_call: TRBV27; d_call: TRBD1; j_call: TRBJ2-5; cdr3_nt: TGTGCCAGCAGTTCAGGGGGCCGGTTTGAGCAGTACTTC; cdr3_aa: CASSSGGRFEQYF
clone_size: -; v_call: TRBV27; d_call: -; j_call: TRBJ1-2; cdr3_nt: TGTGCCAGCAGTTCCGCAGGGGCAGACTATGGCTACACCTTC; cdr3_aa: CASSSAGADYGYTF
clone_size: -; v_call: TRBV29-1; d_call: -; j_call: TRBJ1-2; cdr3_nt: TGCAGCGTTGAAGGCGGGGGGGTCAGCTATGGCTACACCTTC; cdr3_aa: CSVEGGGVSYGYTF
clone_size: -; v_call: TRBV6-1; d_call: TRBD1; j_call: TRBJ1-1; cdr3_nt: TGTGCCAGCAGTGAAGGGGACAGAGGAGAAGCTTTCTTT; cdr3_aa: CASSEGDRGEAFF
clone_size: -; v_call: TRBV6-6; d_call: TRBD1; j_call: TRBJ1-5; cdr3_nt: TGTGCCAGCAGTGGGACAGTTGAAAATCAGCCCCAGCATTTT; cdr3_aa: CASSGTVENQPQHF
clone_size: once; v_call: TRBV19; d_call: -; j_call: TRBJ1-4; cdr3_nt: TGTGCCAGTAGTATTGGGGGGACTAATGAAAAACTGTTTTTT; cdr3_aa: CASSIGGTNEKLFF
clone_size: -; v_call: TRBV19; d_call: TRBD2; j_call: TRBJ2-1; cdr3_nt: TGTGCCAGTAGCTACGGGACTAGAGGTTCCGGTGAGCAGTTCTTC; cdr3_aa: CASSYGTRGSGEQFF
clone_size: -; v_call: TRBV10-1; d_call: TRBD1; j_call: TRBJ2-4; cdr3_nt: TGCGCCAGCAGCACGGGACAGCTAGACATTCAGTACTTC; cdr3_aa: CASSTGQLDIQYF
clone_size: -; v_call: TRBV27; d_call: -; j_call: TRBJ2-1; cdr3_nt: TGTGCCAGCCGTACCACAGGGAGCTCCTACAATGAGCAGTTCTTC; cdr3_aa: CASRTTGSSYNEQFF
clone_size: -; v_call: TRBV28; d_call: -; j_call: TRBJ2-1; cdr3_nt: TGTGCCAGCAGTTCGAGGGTGTACTCCTACAATGAGCAGTTCTTC; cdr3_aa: CASSSRVYSYNEQFF
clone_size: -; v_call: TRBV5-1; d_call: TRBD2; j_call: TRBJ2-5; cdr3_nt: TGCGCCAGCCTCCAGAGCGGGAGCATCCAAGAGACCCAGTACTTC; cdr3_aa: CASLQSGSIQETQYF
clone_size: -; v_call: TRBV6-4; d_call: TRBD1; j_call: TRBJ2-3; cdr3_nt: TGTGCCAGCAAGGGACAGGAGGTCACAGATACGCAGTATTTT; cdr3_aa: CASKGQEVTDTQYF
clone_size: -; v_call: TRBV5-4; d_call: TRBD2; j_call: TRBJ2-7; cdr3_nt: TGTGCCAGCAGCCCCGGACTAGCGGGGATCTACGAGCAGTACTTC; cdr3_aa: CASSPGLAGIYEQYF
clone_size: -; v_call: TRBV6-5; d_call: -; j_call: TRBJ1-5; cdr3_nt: TGTGCCAGCAGTTACGGGGGGATTATGGAGCCCCAGCATTTT; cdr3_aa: CASSYGGIMEPQHF
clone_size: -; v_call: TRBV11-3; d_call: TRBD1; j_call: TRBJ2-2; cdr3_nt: TGTGCCAGCAGTGGGACAGGGGTCACCGGGGAGCTGTTTTTT; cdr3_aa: CASSGTGVTGELFF
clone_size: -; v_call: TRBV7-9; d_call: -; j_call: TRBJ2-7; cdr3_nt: TGTGCCAGCAGTTCTCACGGAGGGTCCCAAAGCTCCTACGAGCAGTACTTC; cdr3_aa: CASSSHGGSQSSYEQYF
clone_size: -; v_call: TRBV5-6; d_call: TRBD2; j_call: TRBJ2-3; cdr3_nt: TGTGCCAGCAGCTTGGGGGTTAGCGGGGGGTTCACAGATACGCAGTATTTT; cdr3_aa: CASSLGVSGGFTDTQYF
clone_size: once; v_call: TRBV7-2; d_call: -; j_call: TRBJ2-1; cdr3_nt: TGTGCCAGCAGCTTCACCGGGGGGCACTACAATGAGCAGTTCTTC; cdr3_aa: CASSFTGGHYNEQFF
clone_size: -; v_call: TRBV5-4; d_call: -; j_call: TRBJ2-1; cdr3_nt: TGTGCCAGCAGCTCGTACAATGAGCAGTTCTTC; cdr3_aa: CASSSYNEQFF
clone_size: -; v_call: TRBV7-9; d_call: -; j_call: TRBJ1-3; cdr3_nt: TGTGCCAGCAGCCCGGGACTGAACTCTGGAAACACCATATATTTT; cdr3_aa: CASSPGLNSGNTIYF
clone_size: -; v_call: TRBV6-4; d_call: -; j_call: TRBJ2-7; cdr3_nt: TGTGCCAGCAGTGACATACTCCACTACAGGGAAGGCCCGTTAAGCTCCTACGAGCAGTACTTC; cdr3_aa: CASSDILHYREGPLSSYEQYF
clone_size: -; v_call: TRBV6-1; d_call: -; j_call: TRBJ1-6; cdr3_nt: TGTGCCGTCAGGGGCGGGGGCTATAATTCACCCCTCCACTTT; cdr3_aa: CAVRGGGYNSPLHF
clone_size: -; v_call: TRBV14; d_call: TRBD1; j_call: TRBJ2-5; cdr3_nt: TGTGCCAGCAGCCAAGTACGCGGTACAGGGGGCCAAGAGACCCAGTACTTC; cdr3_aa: CASSQVRGTGGQETQYF
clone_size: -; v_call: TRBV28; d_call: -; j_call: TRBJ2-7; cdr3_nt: TGTGCCAGCAGTTTTCTACCGGGAGAGTTGTACTTC; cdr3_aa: CASSFLPGELYF
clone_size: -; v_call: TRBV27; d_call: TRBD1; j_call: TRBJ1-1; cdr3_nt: TGTGCCAGCCGGACAGGGGCGCTCAACACTGAAGCTTTCTTT; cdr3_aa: CASRTGALNTEAFF